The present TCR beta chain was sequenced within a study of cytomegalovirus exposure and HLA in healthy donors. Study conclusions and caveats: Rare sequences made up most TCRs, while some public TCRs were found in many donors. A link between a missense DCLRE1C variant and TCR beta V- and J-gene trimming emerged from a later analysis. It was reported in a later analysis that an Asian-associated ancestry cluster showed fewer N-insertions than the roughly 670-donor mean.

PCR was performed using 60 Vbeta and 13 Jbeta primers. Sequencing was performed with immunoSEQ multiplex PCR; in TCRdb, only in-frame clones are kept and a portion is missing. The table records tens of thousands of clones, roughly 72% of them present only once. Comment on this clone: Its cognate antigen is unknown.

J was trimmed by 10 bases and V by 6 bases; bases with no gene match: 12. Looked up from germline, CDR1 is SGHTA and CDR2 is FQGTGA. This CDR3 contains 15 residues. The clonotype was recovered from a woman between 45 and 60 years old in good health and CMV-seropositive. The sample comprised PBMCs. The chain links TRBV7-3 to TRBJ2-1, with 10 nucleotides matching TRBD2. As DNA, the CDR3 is TGTGCCAGCAGTAAAAGGCTAGCGGGAGTTGAAGAGCAGTTCTTC. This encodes CASSKRLAGVEEQFF. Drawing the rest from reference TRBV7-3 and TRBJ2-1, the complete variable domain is GAGVSQTPSNKVTEKGKYVELRCDPISGHTALYWYRQSLGQGPEFLIYFQGTGAADDSGLPNDRFFAVRPEGSVSTLKIQRTERGDSAVYLCASSKRLAGVEEQFFGPGTRLTVL.